This T cell receptor beta chain is drawn from a study of T cells in Graves' hyperthyroidism and ophthalmopathy (dated by TCRdb to the late 2010s). With regard to the full study: Peripheral blood was collected at initial diagnosis, before any treatment. A discovery cohort of around 98 patients, approximately 44 with Graves' ophthalmopathy and approximately 55 with stable Graves' hyperthyroidism, was used to find distinguishing TCR V-J signatures. Prospective prediction of ophthalmopathy was tested in an independent validation cohort of 18 to 20 hyperthyroidism patients and around 16 patients who later progressed to ophthalmopathy. The roughly 100 discovery patients were randomly split 7:3 into training and test sets. Thyroid tissue and blood T-cell repertoires from six Graves' hyperthyroidism patients were also compared in the study. Once sampling was done, hyperthyroidism patients were given methimazole at a starting dose of 30 mg daily, whereas ophthalmopathy patients were given high-dose intravenous methylprednisolone. The paper reports TCR Vbeta CDR3 sequencing of some 140 peripheral blood samples: around 45 ophthalmopathy, under 85 hyperthyroidism and around 17 progressor patients.

The TCR beta CDR3 regions were amplified from the RNA transcripts. The first round of RT-PCR for the TCR CDR3 was performed with the HTBI primer set and the Qiagen OneStep RT-PCR kit. A second multiplex PCR round built the libraries, followed by size selection and purification. Paired-end sequencing of the libraries was performed with 100 bp reads on an Illumina HiSeq2000. On the study's bioinformatics: SOAPnuke was used to process the raw data, with reads discarded if the reads contained adapters or uncalled bases, had a mean Phred below 15, or lacked an exact constant-primer or identifier match. COPE v1.2.5 was used to merge the high-quality paired reads, and each unique nucleotide sequence was defined as a clonotype. MiTCR v1.1 was used to align the clonotypes against IMGT TRBV, TRBD and TRBJ reference segments. The analysis was restricted to V-J combinations with a frequency above 0.0001, which together covered about 99% of the repertoires. The TCS score was defined as the ratio of F50 (clonal expansion) to E x V (chaos), calculated using BLOSUM62-based TCRdist between CDR3 peptides within each V-J. Welch's t-statistics and random forest reduced roughly 500 V-J features to under 15, which were used in a naive Bayes classifier (R e1071). Using fastp at Q25 and MiXCR, TCRdb reprocessed the public reads and kept productive beta chains. Identical CDR3 protein sequences are pooled into one entry, listed with their most common genes and DNA. The V and J calls and clone size come from TCRdb's table, not from the authors' own analysis. For this sample there are 550,000 to 650,000 distinct CDR3 sequences; 12% to 15% appear just once. Clones ranked in the top ten supply approximately 15% of the sample.

General conclusions and limits of the study: No statistical method was used to fix the sample size in advance, and group allocation was not hidden from the investigators. Blood samples also contained most of the expanded thyroid clonotypes (frequency above 0.001), which suggests that blood repertoires may reflect thyroid immune responses. A model built on a 13 V-J signature distinguished ophthalmopathy from stable hyperthyroidism, reaching around 88% sensitivity and around 81% specificity in cross-validation and 80%/75% in testing. During validation, the model predicted progression to ophthalmopathy a median of around 7 months ahead of onset, with approximately 70% sensitivity and 72% to 80% specificity.

Trimming removed 0 bases from V and 12 bases from J; the gene matches leave 12 bases unexplained. Per the germline V gene, LGHNA is the CDR1 and YNFKEQ is the CDR2. From its cysteine to its phenylalanine, the CDR3 spans 16 amino acids. Only the CDR3 portion is preserved as DNA: 48 bases, with reading frame beginning at the first base. Concerning this clonotype: The target of this receptor is not known. No much larger clonotype is one base removed from it; base qualities were not supplied.

Stable Graves' hyperthyroidism was defined as no progression to ophthalmopathy during 18 months of follow-up. Hyperthyroidism patients were newly diagnosed, with disease duration under 2 months, and aged 18 to 65 years. Exclusion was applied to patients with uncontrolled infections, other autoimmune diseases, pregnancy or lactation. Diagnoses were established on the basis of clinical symptoms, serum thyroxine and TRAb, thyroid ultrasound, and orbital computed tomography. Ficoll-Paque density gradient centrifugation was used to isolate PBMCs from 8 to 10 ml of fresh peripheral blood. Trizol reagent was used to extract total RNA, and RNA quality was then checked on an Agilent 2100 Bioanalyzer.

This receptor was obtained from a woman aged 40-49 years with Graves' hyperthyroidism. Material: blood. The chain links TRBV4-2 with TRBJ2-1; 9 of the junction bases match TRBD2. The base sequence is TGTGCCAGCAGCCAAGAGGGACTAAGCAGCGGGGGGAGGCAGTTCTTC. Translated, this is CASSQEGLSSGGRQFF.